This T cell receptor beta chain was obtained from a study of beta chain features in type 1 diabetes. Findings and limits, study-wide: Shorter templates may be favored by PCR, equally so in patients and controls. Patients with type 1 diabetes carried fewer insertions and had more deletions at their VDJ junctions. Whether TCRB rearrangement is influenced by HLA type went unresolved here. Researchers report that Type 1 diabetes patients had moderately but significantly shorter TCRB CDR3s across all four CD4+ subsets.

The study reverse transcribed the entire isolated RNA, so it sequenced expressed TCRB transcripts. Clones were sequenced by immunoSEQ multiplex PCR, and TCRdb holds only the in-frame ones, with some missing. Of about 660,000 clones in the sample, 11% to 15% are singletons; the top ten hold 0.03% to 0.04%. Looked up from germline, CDR1 is SGHTA and CDR2 is FQGNSA. V lost 3 bases to trimming and J lost 1 base, with 11 bases between them. This CDR3 has 15 amino acids. Regarding this clone: The antigen is not known.

The V call is TRBV7-2, the J call TRBJ2-3; unclear D gene. The receptor was isolated from a man aged 18 to 30 with type 1 diabetes. Sequencing used naive CD4+ T cells from blood. The CDR3 nucleotides are TGTGCCAGCAGCTTCGATTTACCCCGCACAGATACGCAGTATTTT. Translating gives CASSFDLPRTDTQYF.